The next 31 T cell receptor beta chains were all read from a single sample in a study of blood T cell repertoires in COVID-19 (dated by TCRdb to 2020 to 2022). Library generation was performed with the immunoSEQ multiplex PCR assay. What TCRdb holds here is the immuneACCESS table cut down to in-frame rearrangements. Part of the clones is not present; checked against another copy, under half of the missing clones reflect an unresolved V gene, and the others are unexplained. This sample has more than 80,000 clones in its table, and around four fifths of those were observed once. The biggest ten clones account for less than 2.5% of the sample. The specimen sequenced was peripheral blood. The origin of the receptors is a woman in her seventies with acute or convalescent COVID-19.

This chain joins TRBV2 and TRBJ2-3; no clear D gene. Between the trimmed V and J ends, which lost 2 bases and 2 bases, there was a span of 14 bases. The germline gives CDR1 SNHLY, CDR2 FYNNEI. The CDR3 sequence is 16 residues long. CDR3 in amino acids: CASSEPLATSTDTQYF. CDR3 nucleotides: TGTGCCAGCAGTGAACCCCTCGCTACCTCCACAGATACGCAGTATTTT. Combining the CDR3 with reference TRBV2 and TRBJ2-3 gives the whole variable domain EPEVTQTPSHQVTQMGQEVILRCVPISNHLYFYWYRQILGQKVEFLVSFYNNEISEKSEIFDDQFSVERPDGSNFTLKIRSTKLEDSAMYFCASSEPLATSTDTQYFGPGTRLTVL.

The rearrangement links TRBV7-8 to TRBJ1-1; a possible D gene is TRBD1 (6 bases). The germline V and J ends were trimmed by 5 bases and 4 bases, with 11 bases remaining between them. Germline CDR1 is SGHVS and CDR2 is FQNEAQ. This CDR3 spans 13 amino acids. Here the CDR3 DNA reads TGTGCCAGCAGCCCCGACAGGATCACTGAAGCTTTCTTT. Its translation: CASSPDRITEAFF.

The CDR3 here is CASSPGTALPTQYF. The DNA of the CDR3 is TGTGCCAGCAGTCCCGGGACAGCCCTTCCTACGCAGTATTTT. The chain couples TRBV28 to TRBJ2-3; 7 nucleotides match TRBD1. The germline CDR1 and CDR2 sequences are MDHEN and SYDVKM. CDR3 length equals 14 residues. V lost 5 bases to trimming and J lost 8 bases; unmatched junction nucleotides: 10.

Regarding this clone: One end of the junction varies from germline; a read error may be responsible. CDR3: CASGLTFRRARNQPQHF. In DNA form, the CDR3 reads TGTGCCAGCGGTTTAACCTTCAGGAGGGCGCGGAATCAGCCCCAGCATTTT. The J gene is TRBJ1-5, the V gene TRBV27; D is unclear. This CDR3 spans 17 amino acids. Germline CDR1 reads MNHEY; CDR2 reads SMNVEV (reference sequence).

This chain uses TRBV27 with TRBJ1-3; possibly TRBD1 for D (6 bases). The CDR3 extends over 16 amino acids. V gave up 6 bases and J gave up 2 bases, with 17 bases separating them. Per the germline V gene, CDR1 is MNHEY and CDR2 is SMNVEV (reference sequence). The CDR3 region is CASSRTSRGPGNTIYF. As DNA, the CDR3 is TGTGCCAGCAGCCGTACCTCCAGGGGCCCTGGAAACACCATATATTTT.

V gene TRBV2 combines with J gene TRBJ1-2; tentative D call: TRBD1 (6 bases). This CDR3 has 14 residues. V gave up 4 bases and J gave up 6 bases, with 15 bases separating them. Germline V gene sequence: CDR1 SNHLY, CDR2 FYNNEI. The CDR3 sequence is CASSGVQGLDGYTF. CDR3 bases: TGTGCCAGCAGTGGAGTTCAGGGGCTCGATGGCTACACCTTC.

The CDR3 DNA sequence: TGTGCCAGCAGCGCGCGCCTAGAATCCGGGGAGCTGTTTTTT. Its protein is CASSARLESGELFF. The genes are TRBV9 and TRBJ2-2; D ambiguous. This CDR3 spans 14 amino acids. The V end was cut by 3 bases, the J end by 6 bases, with 12 bases between. Germline V gene data show CDR1 as SGDLS and CDR2 as YYNGEE.

There are a few counts of this clone. The gene calls are TRBV19 and TRBJ2-1, with TRBD2 matching 11 bases. The CDR3 contains 17 residues. J gave up 3 bases and V 5 bases, and 9 bases lay outside the gene matches. In germline, CDR1 is LNHDA, CDR2 SQIVND (reference sequence). In nucleotides, the CDR3 is TGTGCCAGTAGTGCCCTAAGACTAGCGGGAAACTACAATGAGCAGTTCTTC. Translated: CASSALRLAGNYNEQFF.

The chain couples TRBV2 to TRBJ1-2, with TRBD1 as a possible D gene (5 bases). V was cut by 4 bases and J by 4 bases, with 10 bases left in between. CDR1 is SNHLY and CDR2 is FYNNEI in the germline V gene. This CDR3 is built from 13 residues. The chain's CDR3 is CASSAGSLYGYTF. In DNA form, the CDR3 reads TGTGCCAGCAGTGCAGGGTCCCTCTATGGCTACACCTTC. Looking up the rest from reference TRBV2 and TRBJ1-2 gives the full variable domain: EPEVTQTPSHQVTQMGQEVILRCVPISNHLYFYWYRQILGQKVEFLVSFYNNEISEKSEIFDDQFSVERPDGSNFTLKIRSTKLEDSAMYFCASSAGSLYGYTFGSGTRLTVV.

This clone is a singleton in its sample. The V call is TRBV18, the J call TRBJ1-2, with 7 bases identical to TRBD1. V shed 6 bases, J shed 3 bases, and the junction held 7 bases outside the gene matches. The germline CDR1 and CDR2 sequences are KGHSH and LQKENI. The CDR3 spans 14 residues. Here the CDR3 reads CASSPVQGDYGYTF. The CDR3 coding sequence is TGTGCCAGCTCGCCCGTTCAGGGGGACTATGGCTACACCTTC.

The rearrangement uses TRBV11-3 and TRBJ2-1, with 9 bases that match TRBD1. This CDR3 has 15 amino acids. The ends lost 10 bases at V and 0 bases at J; junction bases unmatched: 7. Germline CDR1 and CDR2: SGHNT and YENEEA. The CDR3 region is CATASGQGSYNEQFF. The CDR3 bases are TGTGCCACAGCATCGGGACAGGGCTCCTACAATGAGCAGTTCTTC.

This sequence joins TRBV5-4 and TRBJ1-2; 7 bases match TRBD1. Unmatched junction bases numbered 8, after V lost 3 bases and J lost 6 bases. The length of the CDR3 is 14 residues. CDR1 and CDR2 from the germline V gene are SGHNT and YYREEE (reference sequence). CDR3 in amino acids: CASSSVTGTNGYTF. The CDR3 nucleotides read TGTGCCAGCAGCTCGGTGACAGGGACGAATGGCTACACCTTC.

The rearrangement joins TRBV21-1 to TRBJ1-1; the table gives TRBD1 as D, unverified against the DNA. TRBV21-1 is an annotated pseudogene. This CDR3 has 16 residues. Here the CDR3 reads CASSNDRDRENTEAFF. CDR3 bases: TGTGCCAGCAGCAATGACCGGGACAGGGAGAACACTGAAGCTTTCTTT.

The chain uses TRBV7-6 and TRBJ2-1; 8 bases agree with TRBD1. The CDR3 covers 13 residues. The V and J ends lost 4 bases and 9 bases, in that order; junction bases with no gene match: 5. In germline, CDR1 is SGHVS, CDR2 FNYEAQ. CDR3 residues: CASSSGQGFEQFF. In nucleotides, the CDR3 is TGTGCCAGCAGCTCCGGACAGGGTTTTGAGCAGTTCTTC.

V is TRBV6-1 and J is TRBJ1-3; 7 nucleotides align to TRBD1. Germline CDR1 reads MNHNS; CDR2 reads SASEGT. The CDR3 is 18 amino acids. Trimming took 3 bases from V and 6 from J; bases not matched to a gene: 17. The CDR3 protein is CASSEGSLWTGVKNTIYF. The CDR3 nucleotides are TGTGCCAGCAGTGAGGGCAGCCTTTGGACAGGCGTCAAAAACACCATATATTTT.

The CDR3 loop is CASRRDRGGNTIYF. CDR3 nucleotides: TGTGCCAGCAGACGGGACAGGGGCGGAAACACCATATATTTT. V is TRBV5-4 and J is TRBJ1-3; 10 bases are a match to TRBD1. Germline lookup yields CDR1 SGHNT and CDR2 YYREEE (reference sequence). The CDR3 loop spans 14 amino acids. Trimming removed 5 bases from V and 4 bases from J; junction bases left unmatched: 3. Supplemented by reference TRBV5-4 and TRBJ1-3, the full variable domain reads ETGVTQSPTHLIKTRGQQVTLRCSSQSGHNTVSWYQQALGQGPQFIFQYYREEENGRGNFPPRFSGLQFPNYSSELNVNALELDDSALYLCASRRDRGGNTIYFGEGSWLTVV.

V usage is TRBV19 and J usage is TRBJ1-1; D might be TRBD1 (5 bases). Per germline, CDR1 LNHDA and CDR2 SQIVND (reference sequence). V was cut by 7 bases and J by 7 bases, with 13 bases left in between. CDR3 size: 12 residues. The CDR3, as DNA: TGTGCCAGTACCGCGAGACAGCGTGAAGCTTTCTTT. It codes for CASTARQREAFF.

The CDR3 DNA is TGCGCCAGCAGCTTGGATGGGACAGGGGGTCAGCCCCAGCATTTT. Translation gives CASSLDGTGGQPQHF. The chain joins TRBV5-1 to TRBJ1-5; 11 bases align to TRBD1. Germline V CDR1 and CDR2: SGHRS, YFSETQ. This CDR3 has 15 residues. The junction had 2 bases not matched to a gene; V was cut back by 0 bases and J by 6 bases.

This clone occurred a few times. The J gene is TRBJ2-1, the V gene TRBV5-4; TRBD1 is a possible D gene (5 bases). With 4 bases removed from V and 4 bases from J, the gap between germline ends came to 12 bases. The length of the CDR3 is 14 residues. CDR1 and CDR2 (germline): SGHNT, YYREEE (reference sequence). The CDR3 loop reads CASSLRQTYNEQFF. The CDR3 nucleotides read TGTGCCAGCAGCCTTCGACAGACTTACAATGAGCAGTTCTTC.

The chain has TRBV2 and TRBJ1-6, with 8 bases fitting TRBD1. This CDR3 comprises 13 residues. Germline-derived CDR1 and CDR2 are SNHLY and FYNNEI. Germline trimming cut 8 bases from V and 3 bases from J; bases unmatched to any gene: 0. CDR3 sequence reads: CASGQGYNSPLHF. CDR3 bases: TGTGCCAGCGGACAGGGCTATAATTCACCCCTCCACTTT.

The chain carries TRBV11-3 and TRBJ2-1; 8 nucleotides agree with TRBD1. Trimming removed 6 bases from V and 4 bases from J; junction bases left unmatched: 14. The CDR3 has 17 residues. CDR1 and CDR2 from the germline V gene are SGHNT and YENEEA. CDR3 nucleotide sequence: TGTGCCAGCAGTGGTGGACAGGGAGGCTCGCTTTACAATGAGCAGTTCTTC. It translates to CASSGGQGGSLYNEQFF. The whole variable domain, filled in from reference TRBV11-3 and TRBJ2-1, reads EAGVVQSPRYKIIEKKQPVAFWCNPISGHNTLYWYLQNLGQGPELLIRYENEEAVDDSQLPKDRFSAERLKGVDSTLKIQPAELGDSAVYLCASSGGQGGSLYNEQFFGPGTRLTVL.

This clone was detected only once. DNA of the CDR3: TGTGCCAGCAGCCAAGGGGCAGGGGAGGGGCACTATGGCTACACCTTC. This codes for CASSQGAGEGHYGYTF. This chain links TRBV3-1 (or the pseudogene TRBV3-2) with TRBJ1-2; a possible D gene is TRBD1 (6 bases). The CDR3 consists of 16 residues. V was pared by 1 base and J by 3 bases, with 15 bases between. The V gene's germline CDR1 is LGHDT and CDR2 YNNKEL (reference sequence).

This chain uses TRBV5-6 with TRBJ2-7; TRBD2 aligns across 11 bases. The germline CDR1 and CDR2 sequences are SGHDT and YYEEEE. The V and J ends lost 4 bases and 4 bases, in that order; junction bases with no gene match: 16. This CDR3 comprises 18 residues. The CDR3 is CASSTRRTSGLPPYEQYF. The CDR3, as DNA: TGTGCCAGCAGCACACGTCGGACTAGCGGGTTGCCTCCGTACGAGCAGTACTTC.

V and J are TRBV5-4 and TRBJ2-1, with a possible D match to TRBD1 (5 bases). The germline V gene has CDR1 SGHNT and CDR2 YYREEE (reference sequence). The CDR3 extends over 11 amino acids. V was trimmed by 5 bases and J by 6 bases, leaving 6 bases between them. In DNA form, the CDR3 reads TGTGCCAGCAGAAGGGGCAATGAGCAGTTCTTC. Protein product: CASRRGNEQFF.

The rearrangement joins TRBV6-2 or TRBV6-3 to TRBJ2-1; no clear D. V lost 2 bases to trimming and J lost 3 bases, with 5 bases between them. This CDR3 has 13 amino acids. Germline values: CDR1 MNHEY, CDR2 SVGEGT. CDR3 coding DNA: TGTGCCAGCAGTTACGACAACTACAATGAGCAGTTCTTC. Encoded protein: CASSYDNYNEQFF.

V gene TRBV9 combines with J gene TRBJ2-2, with TRBD1 matching 9 bases. Germline trimming cut 4 bases from V and 6 bases from J; bases unmatched to any gene: 10. CDR3 length: 16 amino acids. The germline V gene has CDR1 SGDLS and CDR2 YYNGEE. The DNA of the CDR3 is TGTGCCAGCAGCTCTTGGGACAGGGAATCTTCCGGGGAGCTGTTTTTT. Its protein is CASSSWDRESSGELFF.

The chain uses TRBV5-5 and TRBJ1-3, with TRBD1 identical over 7 bases. Germline assignment: CDR1 SGHKS and CDR2 YYEKEE (reference sequence). V lost 4 bases, J lost 4 bases, and 5 bases stayed unmatched. This CDR3 comprises 14 residues. CDR3 region: CASSRQGTGNTIYF. CDR3 in DNA: TGTGCCAGCAGCCGACAGGGTACCGGAAACACCATATATTTT.

This chain connects TRBV30 to TRBJ2-6, with no clear D. The V gene lost 3 bases and the J gene lost 0 bases, with 3 bases spanning the gap. Germline loops: CDR1 GTSNPN, CDR2 SVGIG (reference sequence). CDR3 size: 13 residues. CDR3: CAWRSSGANVLTF. The CDR3 bases are TGTGCCTGGAGGAGCTCTGGGGCCAACGTCCTGACTTTC.

V gene TRBV6-2 or TRBV6-3 combines with J gene TRBJ1-1, with D uncertain. This CDR3 has 13 residues. Trimming shortened V by 7 bases and J by 2 bases, and 11 bases separated the two germline ends. CDR1 is MNHEY, CDR2 SVGEGT, per germline. The CDR3 here is CASTPTVNTEAFF. CDR3 sequence (DNA): TGTGCCAGCACCCCGACTGTTAACACTGAAGCTTTCTTT.

The V gene is TRBV6-5, the J gene TRBJ2-3; 8 positions match TRBD1. CDR1 is MNHEY, CDR2 SVGAGI, per germline. The CDR3 runs 15 residues. V lost 7 bases, J lost 4 bases, and 10 bases stayed unmatched. CDR3 sequence (DNA): TGTGCCAGCAAGGCGACAGGGGTTGACGCAGATACGCAGTATTTT. Translating gives CASKATGVDADTQYF.

The rearrangement links TRBV5-1 to TRBJ2-7, with D possibly being TRBD1 (6 bases). V lost 4 bases to trimming and J lost 2 bases, with 19 bases between them. CDR3 length equals 16 residues. Germline CDR1 and CDR2: SGHRS and YFSETQ. DNA of the CDR3: TGCGCCAGCAGCCCCAACCCGACAGGCTCAACCTACGAGCAGTACTTC. Amino acids: CASSPNPTGSTYEQYF.